These 22 T cell receptor beta chains were all obtained from the same sample, sequenced in a study of glioma-infiltrating T cells after dendritic cell vaccination. Time point here: after dendritic cell vaccination, including at tumor progression/relapse. Data came from immunoSEQ multiplex PCR; TCRdb stores just in-frame clones and leaves some out. The sample consists of 55,000 to 75,000 clones, roughly 83% of them appearing once. The source was blood, collected after dendritic cell vaccination. These receptors all stem from a human donor with glioblastoma.

This chain connects TRBV7-9 to TRBJ2-5, with 10 bases identical to TRBD2. The junction had 3 bases not matched to a gene; V was cut back by 5 bases and J by 6 bases. The germline V gene encodes CDR1 SEHNR and CDR2 FQNEAQ (reference sequence). CDR3 size: 13 residues. CDR3 residues: CASSQGLAKTQYF. As DNA, the CDR3 is TGTGCCAGCAGCCAGGGACTAGCGAAGACCCAGTACTTC.

J is TRBJ1-5 and V is TRBV5-6; TRBD1 agrees at 8 bases. Per germline, CDR1 SGHDT and CDR2 YYEEEE. V lost 2 bases, J lost 7 bases, and 8 bases stayed unmatched. The CDR3 runs to 15 residues. The CDR3 bases are TGTGCCAGCAGCTTCGGACAGGGTCGTAACCAGCCCCAGCATTTT. Amino acid sequence: CASSFGQGRNQPQHF.

This chain uses TRBV10-3 with TRBJ2-3; 8 bases map to TRBD1. The germline CDR1 and CDR2 sequences are ENHRY and SYGVKD. V dropped 1 base and J dropped 4; count of bases not matched to a gene: 4. The CDR3 is 15 amino acids. Here the CDR3 DNA reads TGTGCCATCAGTGAGTTAGGACAGGGATCAGATACGCAGTATTTT. It yields the protein CAISELGQGSDTQYF.

CDR3 DNA: TGTGCCAGCAGCCCCGGACAGGGAGTAACCTCCTACGAGCAGTACTTC. It codes for CASSPGQGVTSYEQYF. The chain links TRBV5-6 to TRBJ2-7; 8 bases fit TRBD1. Germline trimming cut 4 bases from V and 0 bases from J; bases unmatched to any gene: 9. This CDR3 has 16 residues. Germline CDR1 and CDR2: SGHDT and YYEEEE.

In its sample, this clone ranks as medium-sized. This chain uses TRBV5-1 with TRBJ1-1, with D unresolved. The V end was cut by 2 bases, the J end by 6 bases, with 20 bases between. The CDR3 consists of 16 residues. The V gene's germline CDR1 is SGHRS and CDR2 YFSETQ. CDR3 protein: CASSFNIEGWQAEAFF. CDR3 in DNA: TGCGCCAGCAGCTTTAATATAGAGGGATGGCAGGCTGAAGCTTTCTTT.

This clone came up a few times. CDR3 sequence (DNA): TGTGCCAGCAGCTTTGGACAGGGTCGCTATGGCTACACCTTC. This codes for CASSFGQGRYGYTF. The chain joins TRBV7-9 to TRBJ1-2, with TRBD1 matching over 8 bases. This CDR3 is 14 amino acids long. V was clipped by 3 bases and J by 4 bases; unmatched bases: 4. The germline V gene has CDR1 SEHNR and CDR2 FQNEAQ (reference sequence). Full variable domain (outside the CDR3, taken from reference TRBV7-9 and TRBJ1-2): DTGVSQNPRHKITKRGQNVTFRCDPISEHNRLYWYRQTLGQGPEFLTYFQNEAQLEKSRLLSDRFSAERPKGSFSTLEIQRTEQGDSAMYLCASSFGQGRYGYTFGSGTRLTVV.

The V and J genes are TRBV11-3 and TRBJ2-5; 7 bases match TRBD1. The DNA matches TRBJ2-7 better at its end, which makes the J call doubtful. CDR1 and CDR2 (germline): SGHNT, YENEEA. The CDR3 has 16 residues. The CDR3 DNA is TGTGCCAGCAGCCCGAGACAGGGCCCTTCCTCCTACGAGCAGTACTTC. This gives the protein CASSPRQGPSSYEQYF.

The rearrangement uses TRBV7-3 and TRBJ1-5; 7 nucleotides align to TRBD1. Germline lookup yields CDR1 SGHTA and CDR2 FQGTGA. This CDR3 has 18 residues. The V segment lost 5 bases and the J segment 0 bases; nucleotides outside the gene matches: 13. The DNA for the CDR3 is TGTGCCAGCAGCCCCCGGACAGGACTACAATATAGCAATCAGCCCCAGCATTTT. Translated: CASSPRTGLQYSNQPQHF. The full variable domain, in which reference TRBV7-3 and TRBJ1-5 provide the parts outside the CDR3, is GAGVSQTPSNKVTEKGKYVELRCDPISGHTALYWYRQSLGQGPEFLIYFQGTGAADDSGLPNDRFFAVRPEGSVSTLKIQRTERGDSAVYLCASSPRTGLQYSNQPQHFGDGTRLSIL.

This clone appeared a single time. The chain couples TRBV2 to TRBJ2-3; D not resolved. This CDR3 region has 13 residues. The germline V gene has CDR1 SNHLY and CDR2 FYNNEI. Trimming removed 4 bases at V and 9 bases at J, with 14 bases between. CDR3 DNA: TGTGCCAGCAGTGCTCCGCTCCGAGGCACGCAGTATTTT. Translating it yields CASSAPLRGTQYF.

The V and J genes are TRBV28 and TRBJ1-5; weak D call: TRBD1 (6 bases). The CDR3 extends over 15 amino acids. Trimming left V 2 bases short and J 0 bases short, with 8 bases between. The germline V gene encodes CDR1 MDHEN and CDR2 SYDVKM. DNA of the CDR3: TGTGCCAGCAGTTTACCAGGGGATAGCAATCAGCCCCAGCATTTT. Protein sequence: CASSLPGDSNQPQHF.

The gene calls are TRBV5-1 and TRBJ2-5; no reliable D call. The V gene's germline CDR1 is SGHRS and CDR2 YFSETQ. Trimming stripped 5 bases from V and 1 base from J, with 6 bases between. The CDR3 length is 12 residues. In nucleotides, the CDR3 is TGCGCCAGCAGGGCCACCCAAGAGACCCAGTACTTC. Its translation: CASRATQETQYF.

The genes are TRBV27 and TRBJ1-1; D remains ambiguous. Per the germline V gene, CDR1 is MNHEY and CDR2 is SMNVEV (reference sequence). CDR3 length: 14 amino acids. The germline V and J ends were trimmed by 5 bases and 1 base, with 11 bases remaining between them. This CDR3 is CASSPRPRNTEAFF. For the CDR3, the DNA is TGTGCCAGCAGTCCCCGTCCCCGGAACACTGAAGCTTTCTTT.

This clone was found a few times. The V call is TRBV21-1, the J call TRBJ1-3; TRBD1 is the table's D call and was not checked against the DNA. TRBV21-1 is reported as a pseudogene. This CDR3 is 15 amino acids long. This CDR3 is CASSKVGRGRNTIYF. CDR3 sequence (DNA): TGTGCCAGCAGCAAAGTGGGCAGGGGTAGGAACACCATATATTTT.

V is TRBV30 and J is TRBJ1-2; the D gene is possibly TRBD1 (5 bases). The CDR3 totals 14 residues. CDR1 is GTSNPN and CDR2 is SVGIG in the germline V gene (reference sequence). V was shortened by 5 bases and J by 1 base, with 14 bases between the two germline ends. CDR3 region: CAWGLGPINYGYTF. The CDR3 bases are TGTGCCTGGGGTTTGGGGCCGATTAACTATGGCTACACCTTC.

This rearrangement joins TRBV5-1 to TRBJ1-6; 7 bases match TRBD1. Germline V gene lookup returns CDR1 SGHRS and CDR2 YFSETQ. V was clipped by 4 bases and J by 15 bases; unmatched bases: 13. The CDR3 is 14 amino acids. The DNA of the CDR3 is TGCGCCAGCAGCCCGAGGGGACAGCAGTCTAACCTCCACTTT. It is translated as CASSPRGQQSNLHF.

This clone has just one count. V is TRBV4-1 and J is TRBJ2-5, with 10 bases fitting TRBD2. Germline CDR1 MGHRA, CDR2 YSYEKL. The length of the CDR3 is 16 residues. The junction had 3 bases not matched to a gene; V was cut back by 1 base and J by 1 base. The CDR3 sequence: CASSQVWTSGQETQYF. The CDR3 DNA reads TGCGCCAGCAGCCAAGTATGGACTAGCGGCCAAGAGACCCAGTACTTC.

The V gene is TRBV6-5, the J gene TRBJ2-7; 9 bases map to TRBD2. With 8 bases clipped from V and 0 bases from J, the junction kept 8 bases outside the gene matches. The CDR3 has 15 residues. The V gene's germline CDR1 is MNHEY and CDR2 SVGAGI. The CDR3 bases are TGTGCCAGCGGATCTAGCGGGGATAGCTCCTACGAGCAGTACTTC. This codes for CASGSSGDSSYEQYF.

The chain recombines TRBV27 with TRBJ1-2; unclear D gene. This CDR3 spans 13 amino acids. Germline lookup yields CDR1 MNHEY and CDR2 SMNVEV (reference sequence). The V end was cut by 2 bases, the J end by 2 bases, with 6 bases between. In nucleotides, the CDR3 is TGTGCCAGCAGTTTAACAGAAAACTATGGCTACACCTTC. It codes for CASSLTENYGYTF.

The chain is built from TRBV5-1 and TRBJ2-7, with 11 bases that match TRBD2. V lost 0 bases and J lost 0; bases outside the gene matches: 8. The CDR3 is 18 amino acids. The germline V gene has CDR1 SGHRS and CDR2 YFSETQ. CDR3 in amino acids: CASSLGASGGPISYEQYF. CDR3 DNA sequence: TGCGCCAGCAGCTTGGGCGCTAGCGGGGGGCCTATCTCCTACGAGCAGTACTTC. Full variable domain (remainder filled in from reference TRBV5-1 and TRBJ2-7): KAGVTQTPRYLIKTRGQQVTLSCSPISGHRSVSWYQQTPGQGLQFLFEYFSETQRNKGNFPGRFSGRQFSNSRSEMNVSTLELGDSALYLCASSLGASGGPISYEQYFGPGTRLTVT.

The genes are TRBV10-3 and TRBJ1-2, with D possibly being TRBD1 (6 bases). The CDR3 contains 13 residues. Germline V gene data show CDR1 as ENHRY and CDR2 as SYGVKD. The V and J ends lost 6 bases and 5 bases respectively, with 13 bases between them. DNA for the CDR3: TGTGCCATCAGCCCAGGGGCGACTTATGGCTACACCTTC. This translates into CAISPGATYGYTF.

The chain employs TRBV5-6 and TRBJ2-5, with D possibly being TRBD2 (5 bases). CDR1 is SGHDT, CDR2 YYEEEE, per germline. The length of the CDR3 is 16 residues. V lost 5 bases, J lost 4 bases, and 21 bases lay in between. CDR3 amino acids: CASSPASRQNTETQYF. The CDR3 coding sequence is TGTGCCAGCAGTCCCGCTAGCAGGCAGAATACAGAGACCCAGTACTTC.

The chain recombines TRBV7-8 with TRBJ2-1; D gene ambiguous. Trimming left V 2 bases short and J 4 bases short, with 15 bases between. CDR1 is SGHVS, CDR2 FQNEAQ, per germline. The CDR3 covers 16 residues. The CDR3 here is CASSLRLQAGYNEQFF. DNA for the CDR3: TGTGCCAGCAGCTTACGGTTGCAGGCAGGATACAATGAGCAGTTCTTC.